These 31 T cell receptor beta chains came from one sample sequenced in a study of OX40 agonist ivuxolimab in advanced cancers. Profiled with immunoSEQ multiplex PCR; TCRdb holds only in-frame clones, not every one. The sample carries about 51,000 clones, 70% to 80% recorded once. Sequenced here: CD4+ or CD8+ T cells sorted from blood, sampled in a trial of the OX40 agonist ivuxolimab. The origin of the receptors is an adult with an advanced solid tumor such as melanoma, head and neck, liver or kidney cancer.

The CDR3 spells CASSSTRYEQYF. The CDR3, as DNA: TGTGCCAGCAGTTCGACCCGGTACGAGCAGTACTTC. V and J are TRBV28 and TRBJ2-7; D remains ambiguous. This CDR3 is 12 amino acids long. Per the germline V gene, CDR1 is MDHEN and CDR2 is SYDVKM. Trimming left V 4 bases short and J 4 bases short, with 8 bases between.

This chain joins TRBV11-2 and TRBJ2-5; D might be TRBD1 (6 bases). Germline V lookup: CDR1 SGHAT, CDR2 FQNNGV. CDR3 length: 15 residues. The V end was cut by 5 bases, the J end by 5 bases, with 18 bases between. The CDR3 protein is CASSPGVEARETQYF. For the CDR3, the DNA is TGTGCCAGCAGCCCAGGGGTGGAGGCTAGGGAGACCCAGTACTTC.

The gene calls are TRBV29-1 and TRBJ2-7; D perhaps matches TRBD1 (5 bases). V was shortened by 6 bases and J by 3 bases, with 12 bases between the two germline ends. CDR1 and CDR2 from the germline V gene are SQVTM and ANQGSEA. This CDR3 comprises 12 residues. CDR3 nucleotide sequence: TGCAGCGTCGCTCTCAGGGACTACGAGCAGTACTTC. Amino acids: CSVALRDYEQYF.

V gene TRBV4-1 combines with J gene TRBJ1-4; D possibly corresponds to TRBD1 (5 bases). Germline assignment: CDR1 MGHRA and CDR2 YSYEKL. The CDR3 loop spans 15 amino acids. V lost 3 bases and J lost 3, with 11 bases in between. The CDR3 is CASSHPGRSNEKLFF. CDR3 DNA sequence: TGCGCCAGCAGCCACCCAGGGCGATCTAATGAAAAACTGTTTTTT.

The V call is TRBV5-1, the J call TRBJ2-3; TRBD2 aligns across 12 bases. There are 15 residues in the CDR3. CDR1 SGHRS and CDR2 YFSETQ come from the germline V gene. J was trimmed by 2 bases and V by 4 bases; bases with no gene match: 2. As DNA, the CDR3 is TGCGCCAGCAGCAGGACTAGCGGGACCACAGATACGCAGTATTTT. This gives the protein CASSRTSGTTDTQYF.

V is TRBV4-1 and J is TRBJ1-1; 8 bases map to TRBD1. This CDR3 has 14 amino acids. Germline V gene data show CDR1 as MGHRA and CDR2 as YSYEKL. The ends lost 3 bases at V and 1 base at J; junction bases unmatched: 1. Written as DNA, the CDR3 is TGCGCCAGCAGCCATGGACAGGGGAACACTGAAGCTTTCTTT. It yields the protein CASSHGQGNTEAFF.

The chain carries TRBV6-1 and TRBJ2-1; 8 bases match TRBD2. Germline CDR1 and CDR2: MNHNS and SASEGT. This CDR3 is built from 15 residues. V shed 6 bases and J 9 bases; nucleotides not matched to a gene: 13. The CDR3 spells CASRPGLAGVGEQFF. The DNA of the CDR3 is TGTGCCAGCAGGCCAGGACTAGCAGGGGTAGGTGAGCAGTTCTTC.

This clone was counted once. This rearrangement joins TRBV28 to TRBJ1-4; D is possibly TRBD1 (6 bases). Trimming removed 5 bases from V and 4 bases from J, with 17 bases in between. This CDR3 has 16 residues. CDR1 MDHEN and CDR2 SYDVKM come from the germline V gene. This CDR3 reads CASSHQWGRGNEKLFF. In nucleotides, the CDR3 is TGTGCCAGCAGTCACCAGTGGGGGCGCGGTAATGAAAAACTGTTTTTT.

J is TRBJ2-7 and V is TRBV28, with a weak D call TRBD2 (5 bases). CDR3 size: 13 residues. In germline, CDR1 is MDHEN, CDR2 SYDVKM. The germline V and J ends were trimmed by 8 bases and 4 bases, with 15 bases remaining between them. The CDR3 loop is CASGRPNLYEQYF. The CDR3 coding sequence is TGTGCCAGCGGGAGACCTAATCTATACGAGCAGTACTTC.

The chain joins TRBV10-1 to TRBJ2-4; 11 bases map to TRBD2. Germline CDR1 WNHNN, CDR2 SYGVQD (reference sequence). V shed 6 bases and J 6 bases; nucleotides not matched to a gene: 4. The CDR3 covers 14 residues. CDR3 sequence reads: CASSSGLAGNIQYF. The CDR3 DNA reads as TGCGCCAGCAGCTCTGGACTAGCGGGAAACATTCAGTACTTC.

The count of this clone is one. CDR3 residues: CASSLRLFTDTQYF. The CDR3, as DNA: TGTGCCAGCAGCTTAAGACTCTTTACAGATACGCAGTATTTT. This chain links TRBV7-9 with TRBJ2-3; D is undetermined. V shed 2 bases and J shed 3 bases, with 9 bases lying between them. This CDR3 has 14 amino acids. The V gene's germline CDR1 is SEHNR and CDR2 FQNEAQ (reference sequence). Using reference TRBV7-9 and TRBJ2-3 for the parts outside the CDR3, the full variable domain is DTGVSQNPRHKITKRGQNVTFRCDPISEHNRLYWYRQTLGQGPEFLTYFQNEAQLEKSRLLSDRFSAERPKGSFSTLEIQRTEQGDSAMYLCASSLRLFTDTQYFGPGTRLTVL.

The CDR3 DNA reads TGTGCCAGCAACCCAACCCGGGGACGCAAGGATACGCAGTATTTT. Translated, it gives CASNPTRGRKDTQYF. V usage is TRBV28 and J usage is TRBJ2-3; either TRBD1 or TRBD2 may supply D (5 bases each). This CDR3 region has 15 residues. CDR1 is MDHEN, CDR2 SYDVKM, per germline. V dropped 7 bases and J dropped 6 bases, with 20 bases sitting between them. Full variable domain (outside the CDR3, taken from reference TRBV28 and TRBJ2-3): DVKVTQSSRYLVKRTGEKVFLECVQDMDHENMFWYRQDPGLGLRLIYFSYDVKMKEKGDIPEGYSVSREKKERFSLILESASTNQTSMYLCASNPTRGRKDTQYFGPGTRLTVL.

This sequence joins TRBV6-6 and TRBJ1-4; 9 bases line up with TRBD1. CDR1 and CDR2 from the germline V gene are MNHNY and SVGAGI (reference sequence). J was trimmed by 10 bases and V by 5 bases; bases with no gene match: 8. The CDR3 is 14 amino acids. The CDR3 DNA reads TGTGCCAGCAGTCAACAGGGGGCTGGAGGAAAACTGTTTTTT. Its translation: CASSQQGAGGKLFF.

This clone was seen only a few times. The V call is TRBV28, the J call TRBJ2-7; D is undetermined. The germline V gene has CDR1 MDHEN and CDR2 SYDVKM. The CDR3 contains 13 residues. The V end was cut by 7 bases, the J end by 5 bases, with 15 bases between. This CDR3 reads CASTESLDDEQYF. The CDR3 region has the DNA TGTGCCAGCACCGAATCATTGGACGACGAGCAGTACTTC.

This chain connects TRBV6-6 to TRBJ1-1; D remains unclear. Trimming removed 8 bases at V and 4 bases at J, with 8 bases between. This CDR3 is 11 amino acids long. Germline CDR1 is MNHNY and CDR2 is SVGAGI (reference sequence). The CDR3 DNA reads TGTGCCAGCGCGAAGGGCACTGAAGCTTTCTTT. This translates into CASAKGTEAFF.

This clone was recorded once. The rearrangement uses TRBV28 and TRBJ2-7, with D perhaps given as TRBD1 or TRBD2 (5 bases each). The CDR3 has 15 amino acids. V was cut by 6 bases and J by 1 base, with 16 bases left in between. The germline V gene has CDR1 MDHEN and CDR2 SYDVKM. DNA for the CDR3: TGTGCCAGCAGACATGGGGGTGAAGGGTCCTACGAGCAGTACTTC. This encodes CASRHGGEGSYEQYF.

The rearrangement uses TRBV12-1 and TRBJ2-5; the D call in the table, TRBD2, was not verified against the DNA. TRBV12-1 is classified as a pseudogene. This CDR3 has 16 amino acids. For the CDR3, the DNA is TGTGCCAGCAGCTTTGGCGGGGCGTGGGAGCGGGAGACCCAGTACTTC. Its translation: CASSFGGAWERETQYF.

The V call is TRBV2, the J call TRBJ2-5, with 11 bases aligning to TRBD2. The CDR3 is 15 amino acids. Unmatched junction bases numbered 4, after V lost 4 bases and J lost 3 bases. Per the germline V gene, CDR1 is SNHLY and CDR2 is FYNNEI. The CDR3 coding sequence is TGTGCCAGCAGTGCGAATAGCGGGAGGGAAGAGACCCAGTACTTC. It translates to CASSANSGREETQYF. Looking up the rest from reference TRBV2 and TRBJ2-5 gives the full variable domain: EPEVTQTPSHQVTQMGQEVILRCVPISNHLYFYWYRQILGQKVEFLVSFYNNEISEKSEIFDDQFSVERPDGSNFTLKIRSTKLEDSAMYFCASSANSGREETQYFGPGTRLLVL.

This chain uses TRBV18 with TRBJ1-4; no clear D gene. The CDR3 is 15 amino acids. V shed 0 bases and J shed 3 bases, with 8 bases lying between them. Per germline, CDR1 KGHSH and CDR2 LQKENI. The CDR3 DNA is TGTGCCAGCTCACCACCCAGAGCGTCTAATGAAAAACTGTTTTTT. This translates into CASSPPRASNEKLFF.

The genes are TRBV7-9 and TRBJ2-1, with D possibly TRBD2 on 6 matching bases. V was cut by 2 bases and J by 0 bases, with 14 bases left in between. The V gene's germline CDR1 is SEHNR and CDR2 FQNEAQ (reference sequence). The CDR3 has 17 amino acids. CDR3 nucleotides: TGTGCCAGCAGCTTAACCGGGACTGTTTCCTCCTACAATGAGCAGTTCTTC. It yields the protein CASSLTGTVSSYNEQFF.

The chain carries TRBV7-9 and TRBJ1-1; the D gene is possibly TRBD1 (5 bases). This CDR3 region has 14 residues. V lost 6 bases to trimming and J lost 1 base, with 12 bases between them. Germline V lookup: CDR1 SEHNR, CDR2 FQNEAQ (reference sequence). In DNA form, the CDR3 reads TGTGCCAGCAGTCGCCAGGGTAAGAACACTGAAGCTTTCTTT. Its translation is CASSRQGKNTEAFF.

The gene calls are TRBV6-1 and TRBJ2-7; 11 positions agree with TRBD2. The CDR3 is 14 amino acids. Germline V lookup: CDR1 MNHNS, CDR2 SASEGT. Unmatched junction bases numbered 8, after V lost 7 bases and J lost 6 bases. CDR3 nucleotide sequence: TGTGCCAGCACCCTCCCGGGACTAGCGGCCGAGCAGTACTTC. The encoded protein is CASTLPGLAAEQYF.

The chain recombines TRBV7-6 with TRBJ2-1; either TRBD1 or TRBD2 may supply D (5 bases each). CDR3 length: 14 residues. V lost 0 bases and J lost 2, with 5 bases in between. The germline V gene encodes CDR1 SGHVS and CDR2 FNYEAQ. CDR3 DNA: TGTGCCAGCAGCTTAGCGGGGGCCTACAATGAGCAGTTCTTC. It codes for CASSLAGAYNEQFF.

The J gene is TRBJ1-6, the V gene TRBV19; D gene uncertain. Looked up from germline, CDR1 is LNHDA and CDR2 is SQIVND (reference sequence). Deletions cut 8 bases from V and 9 bases from J, with 17 bases between. The CDR3 sequence is 14 residues long. CDR3 in amino acids: CASGEGRKISPLHF. CDR3 DNA: TGTGCCAGTGGGGAGGGCAGGAAGATTTCACCCCTCCACTTT.

The chain links TRBV6-1 to TRBJ2-2; possibly TRBD1 for D (6 bases). V was pared by 2 bases and J by 2 bases, with 9 bases between. Germline V gives CDR1 MNHNS, CDR2 SASEGT. The CDR3 totals 15 residues. The CDR3 sequence is CASSEPGHNTGELFF. In nucleotides, the CDR3 is TGTGCCAGCAGTGAACCGGGACACAACACCGGGGAGCTGTTTTTT.

The CDR3: CASSLYPPTGFTGELFF. CDR3 DNA: TGTGCCAGCAGTTTATATCCCCCCACAGGGTTCACCGGGGAGCTGTTTTTT. V is TRBV27 and J is TRBJ2-2; possibly TRBD1 for D (6 bases). Trimming pared 1 base from V and 4 bases from J, leaving 16 bases between. CDR1 and CDR2 (germline): MNHEY, SMNVEV (reference sequence). This CDR3 contains 17 residues.

In its sample, this clone was seen once. The chain employs TRBV27 and TRBJ2-3; D may be TRBD1 (6 bases). The CDR3 totals 16 residues. Germline V gives CDR1 MNHEY, CDR2 SMNVEV (reference sequence). The ends were cut back, 3 bases at V and 5 bases at J, with 18 bases in the middle. CDR3 nucleotides: TGTGCCAGCAGTTTGTTAGGGACACCGAGGGGAGATACGCAGTATTTT. This sequence encodes CASSLLGTPRGDTQYF.

The chain has TRBV5-4 and TRBJ2-7; weak D call: TRBD2 (6 bases). Germline V lookup: CDR1 SGHNT, CDR2 YYREEE (reference sequence). The CDR3 sequence is 15 residues long. The V gene lost 1 base and the J gene lost 0 bases, with 11 bases spanning the gap. For the CDR3, the DNA is TGTGCCAGCAGCTTGTGGCAGCGGGCCTCCTACGAGCAGTACTTC. Translation gives CASSLWQRASYEQYF.

This clone was picked up a small number of times. The chain links TRBV6-6 to TRBJ2-5; D is uncertain. V lost 6 bases and J 7 bases, leaving 12 bases between the germline ends. This CDR3 spans 12 amino acids. Germline-derived CDR1 and CDR2 are MNHNY and SVGAGI (reference sequence). CDR3 nucleotides: TGTGCCAGCAGGTCCACTGTGGGGACCCAGTACTTC. The encoded protein is CASRSTVGTQYF.

The chain employs TRBV4-2 and TRBJ2-7; no clear D gene. The germline CDR1 and CDR2 sequences are LGHNA and YNFKEQ. Trimming shortened V by 4 bases and J by 3 bases, and 13 bases separated the two germline ends. This CDR3 contains 14 residues. Here the CDR3 reads CASSRSKTNYEQYF. CDR3 coding DNA: TGTGCCAGCAGCCGAAGCAAAACCAACTACGAGCAGTACTTC.

The gene calls are TRBV4-1 and TRBJ1-2, with 11 bases identical to TRBD1. With V trimmed by 4 bases and J by 2 bases, 12 bases remained unmatched. Germline values: CDR1 MGHRA, CDR2 YSYEKL. This CDR3 contains 18 residues. CDR3 residues: CASSRGLWDRGGNYGYTF. CDR3 DNA sequence: TGCGCCAGCAGCCGGGGCCTATGGGACAGGGGGGGAAACTATGGCTACACCTTC.